Below, 14 T cell receptor beta chains from the same sample are listed, as sequenced in a study of regulatory T cells in long-lasting Graves disease. Time point described: persistent/refractory GD, antithyroid drugs over 5 years with positive TRAb. Isolated PBMC RNA provided the starting material for the TCR library. In building TCR beta libraries, iRepertoire HTBI primers were used together with Arm-PCR of CDR3 regions. In TCRdb, the multiplex PCR reads were re-called with MiXCR into one record per CDR3 protein. The sample has 400,000 to 500,000 distinct CDR3 sequences, roughly 23% seen once. The sequences come from peripheral blood mononuclear cells (PBMCs), collected when the disease was refractory, from a patient treated with antithyroid drugs. These receptors were obtained from a female donor with Graves disease.

This clonotype was found many times. In DNA, the CDR3 is TGTGCCAGCAGTGAAACGATTCAGTACTTC. Translating it yields CASSETIQYF. The genes are TRBV6-1 and TRBJ2-4; D not certain. Trimming left V 2 bases short and J 10 bases short, with 3 bases between. The CDR3 is 10 amino acids. Germline loops: CDR1 MNHNS, CDR2 SASEGT.

CDR3 protein: CSASLSGPPEQYF. The CDR3 DNA follows: TGCAGTGCTAGTCTAAGCGGACCCCCCGAGCAGTACTTC. V usage is TRBV20-1 and J usage is TRBJ2-7, with D tentatively TRBD2 (5 bases). This CDR3 contains 13 residues. Deletions cut 3 bases from V and 6 bases from J, with 15 bases between. The germline CDR1 and CDR2 sequences are DFQATT and SNEGSKA (reference sequence).

This clonotype was seen a handful of times. The chain employs TRBV20-1 and TRBJ1-6; 7 bases fit TRBD1. The V segment lost 3 bases and the J segment 8 bases; nucleotides outside the gene matches: 7. Looked up from germline, CDR1 is DFQATT and CDR2 is SNEGSKA (reference sequence). The CDR3 is 14 amino acids. CDR3 sequence: CSASATGLDSPLHF. The CDR3 DNA reads as TGCAGTGCTAGCGCGACAGGGCTTGATTCACCCCTCCACTTT.

This clonotype was picked up many times. The V and J genes are TRBV20-1 and TRBJ1-6; a weak D match, TRBD1 (5 bases). V lost 6 bases and J 7 bases, leaving 13 bases between the germline ends. From germline, CDR1 is DFQATT and CDR2 SNEGSKA (reference sequence). The CDR3 has 13 amino acids. This CDR3 reads CSARGFPNSPLHF. In DNA form, the CDR3 reads TGCAGTGCGAGGGGTTTCCCGAATTCACCCCTCCACTTT.

The rearrangement links TRBV20-1 to TRBJ2-6; D could derive from TRBD1 or TRBD2 (7 bases each). V lost 0 bases and J 0 bases, leaving 15 bases between the germline ends. This CDR3 spans 18 amino acids. CDR1 is DFQATT, CDR2 SNEGSKA, per germline (reference sequence). Here the CDR3 DNA reads TGCAGTGCTAGAGACACAGGGGAGGGTCCCTCTGGGGCCAACGTCCTGACTTTC. Its translation: CSARDTGEGPSGANVLTF.

This clonotype was found a few times. This chain connects TRBV11-3 to TRBJ2-2; 9 positions match TRBD2. Germline values: CDR1 SGHNT, CDR2 YENEEA. Germline trimming cut 3 bases from V and 4 bases from J; bases unmatched to any gene: 9. This CDR3 has 17 residues. CDR3 in amino acids: CASSFSGSGGVTGELFF. For the CDR3, the DNA is TGTGCCAGCAGCTTTTCCGGTAGCGGGGGTGTCACCGGGGAGCTGTTTTTT.

This clonotype was found many times. The rearrangement joins TRBV6-2 or TRBV6-3 to TRBJ1-1; TRBD1 might be the D (5 bases). V was trimmed by 2 bases and J by 4 bases, leaving 14 bases between them. CDR3 length equals 15 residues. Germline V gives CDR1 MNHEY, CDR2 SVGEGT. For the CDR3, the DNA is TGTGCCAGCAGTTACACTGGGGGGATAGGCACTGAAGCTTTCTTT. It encodes CASSYTGGIGTEAFF.

V and J are TRBV19 and TRBJ2-3; 8 bases match TRBD2. From germline, CDR1 is LNHDA and CDR2 SQIVND (reference sequence). Trimming cost V 5 bases and J 2 bases; bases outside gene matches: 6. The CDR3 is made up of 15 amino acids. The CDR3 region is CASSSSGYYTDTQYF. The CDR3 DNA is TGTGCCAGTAGTTCTAGCGGGTACTACACAGATACGCAGTATTTT.

Worth noting for this clonotype: This could be a read error, since a much larger clone is one nucleotide away. This chain connects TRBV20-1 to TRBJ1-1; possible D gene TRBD1, 6 bases. Deletions cut 6 bases from V and 3 bases from J, with 17 bases between. CDR1 and CDR2 from the germline V gene are DFQATT and SNEGSKA (reference sequence). This CDR3 spans 14 amino acids. CDR3 in amino acids: CSASKGGVDTEAFF. The CDR3, as DNA: TGCAGTGCCTCCAAAGGGGGGGTGGACACTGAAGCTTTCTTT.

The genes are TRBV7-2 and TRBJ2-2; D unresolved. Germline assignment: CDR1 SGHTA and CDR2 FQGNSA. This CDR3 has 14 amino acids. Trimming took off 1 base at V and 6 bases at J, with 9 bases between the two ends. CDR3 in DNA: TGTGCCAGCAGCTTAGGGGTGGTCGCCGGGGAGCTGTTTTTT. Translation: CASSLGVVAGELFF.

The V call is TRBV15, the J call TRBJ1-5, with 9 bases lining up with TRBD1. CDR1 is LNHNV, CDR2 YYDKDF, per germline (reference sequence). Unmatched junction bases numbered 6, after V lost 3 bases and J lost 3 bases. The CDR3 runs 16 residues. The CDR3 DNA follows: TGTGCCACCAGCAGGGGACAGGGAGATTCCAATCAGCCCCAGCATTTT. Amino acid sequence: CATSRGQGDSNQPQHF.

The CDR3 DNA is TGTGCCAGTAGTATTTACCCGGACCGTTCCGGTAGGCCCCAGCATTTT. This gives the protein CASSIYPDRSGRPQHF. This sequence joins TRBV19 and TRBJ1-5; unclear D gene. V lost 3 bases and J 9 bases, leaving 21 bases between the germline ends. CDR1 is LNHDA, CDR2 SQIVND, per germline (reference sequence). This CDR3 is built from 16 residues.

This clonotype has only a few counts. This chain joins TRBV28 and TRBJ1-6, with 7 positions matching TRBD1. Germline V CDR1 and CDR2: MDHEN, SYDVKM. V shed 3 bases and J 2 bases; nucleotides not matched to a gene: 7. This CDR3 is 17 amino acids long. CDR3 protein: CASSFRQGITYNSPLHF. CDR3 in DNA: TGTGCCAGCAGTTTCCGACAGGGTATAACCTATAATTCACCCCTCCACTTT.

About this clonotype itself: A much bigger clone sits one base away, suggesting this may be a read error. The V call is TRBV7-2, the J call TRBJ2-5, with TRBD2 identical over 8 bases. CDR1 is SGHTA and CDR2 is FQGNSA in the germline V gene. The V segment lost 4 bases and the J segment 2 bases; nucleotides outside the gene matches: 3. The length of the CDR3 is 14 residues. Here the CDR3 DNA reads TGTGCCAGCAGCTCACTAGCGGCTCAAGAGACCCAGTACTTC. This sequence encodes CASSSLAAQETQYF.